The rows below give T cell receptor beta chains drawn from one sample of a study of T cells in Graves' hyperthyroidism and ophthalmopathy. One entry per CDR3 protein results from TCRdb running MiXCR on the multiplex PCR reads. Here the sample spans about 700,000 distinct CDR3 sequences, 14% being singletons. Sequenced input: blood. The receptor set was obtained from a woman aged 18-29 years with Graves' hyperthyroidism. Both conserved end residues are part of each CDR3. The order of the fields is J gene, D gene, clone size, V gene, CDR3 DNA, CDR3 protein. A D gene is named only where the DNA matches it firmly. Clone size, where shown, is once, few, many, or a class for clones that have expanded.

>TRBJ2-1|TRBD1|many|TRBV6-6
TGTGCCAGCAGTTACTTCGGGACAGGGTCGCTCCTAAGCTCCTACAATGAGCAGTTCTTC
CASSYFGTGSLLSSYNEQFF
>TRBJ2-1|NA|many|TRBV11-2
TGTGCCAGCAGCCCCGGGCGGGACTCCTACAATGAGCAGTTCTTC
CASSPGRDSYNEQFF
>TRBJ1-1|NA|many|TRBV2
TGTGCCAGCAGGAGTCAGATTCAGAACACTGAAGCTTTCTTT
CASRSQIQNTEAFF
>TRBJ2-1|TRBD2|few|TRBV20-1
TGCAGTGCTAGAGATGGGAGTAGCGGGAGAAATGAGCAGTTCTTC
CSARDGSSGRNEQFF
>TRBJ2-1|NA|NA|TRBV29-1
TGCAGCGTTGACCCGGAGGACTACAATGAGCAGTTCTTC
CSVDPEDYNEQFF
>TRBJ1-6|TRBD1|few|TRBV18
TGTGCCAGCTCACCGGGCGACAGGGTAAACTCACCCCTCCACTTT
CASSPGDRVNSPLHF
>TRBJ2-1|NA|many|TRBV11-2
TGTGCCAGCAGCTTTTGGAGAACATACTCCTACAATGAGCAGTTCTTC
CASSFWRTYSYNEQFF
>TRBJ1-5|TRBD1|many|TRBV20-1
TGCAGTGCTAGGTCCTTATGGACAGGGGAGGGAAGCAATCAGCCCCAGCATTTT
CSARSLWTGEGSNQPQHF
>TRBJ1-6|NA|few|TRBV20-1
TGCAGTGCTCTAGGGCCGGGGGGTTCACCCCTCCACTTT
CSALGPGGSPLHF
>TRBJ2-2|NA|many|TRBV18
TGTGCCAGCTCACGGGCTAGACAGAACACCGGGGAGCTGTTTTTT
CASSRARQNTGELFF
>TRBJ2-2|NA|few|TRBV19
TGTGCCAGTAGTATTCTAGGCGGGACCGGGGAGCTGTTTTTT
CASSILGGTGELFF
>TRBJ2-7|NA|NA|TRBV7-2
TGTGCCAGCGGTAGACAGCCCTACGAGCAGTACTTC
CASGRQPYEQYF
>TRBJ2-1|TRBD2|many|TRBV7-8
TGTGCCAGCAGCGCGAAGAGCGGGGGACTTTACAATGAGCAGTTCTTC
CASSAKSGGLYNEQFF
>TRBJ2-1|NA|few|TRBV10-2
TGCGCCAGCAGTGATAGCTGGTCCTACAATGAGCAGTTCTTC
CASSDSWSYNEQFF
>TRBJ2-1|NA|many|TRBV30
TGTGCCCGGAGCAGCGCTAATGAGCAGTTCTTC
CARSSANEQFF
>TRBJ1-3|NA|few|TRBV12-3/TRBV12-4
TGTGCCAGCAGTTCAGGGCCGTATTCTGGAAACACCATATATTTT
CASSSGPYSGNTIYF
>TRBJ2-3|TRBD2|many|TRBV27
TGTGCCAGCAAACGGGACTACCAGCATTTGGGAGATACGCAGTATTTT
CASKRDYQHLGDTQYF
>TRBJ1-1|TRBD1|few|TRBV29-1
TGCAGCGTTGGGGGGACAGGGGTAGCTTTCTTT
CSVGGTGVAFF
>TRBJ1-1|NA|NA|TRBV9
TGTGCCAGCAGCGCTGTCGGTGGGTGGACTGAAGCTTTCTTT
CASSAVGGWTEAFF
>TRBJ2-5|NA|few|TRBV7-9
TGTGCCAGCAGCTGGACCGACCCACCGGAGACCCAGTACTTC
CASSWTDPPETQYF
>TRBJ2-1|NA|few|TRBV7-2
TGTGCCAGCAGCCTTCATTCCGGGACACAATACAATGAGCAGTTCTTC
CASSLHSGTQYNEQFF
>TRBJ1-1|NA|NA|TRBV29-1
TGCAGCACACGAGAAAGTATTTACGGGGCTTTCTTT
CSTRESIYGAFF
>TRBJ2-7|NA|many|TRBV7-2
TGTGCCAGCAGCTTAAATACGTACAGCTACGAGCAGTACTTC
CASSLNTYSYEQYF
>TRBJ2-7|TRBD2|NA|TRBV12-3/TRBV12-4
TGTGCCAGCAGTTACGCCGGGACTAGGTCCCACGAGCAGTACTTC
CASSYAGTRSHEQYF
>TRBJ2-7|NA|many|TRBV20-1
TGCAGTGCTACCTCTTATCTGGGCCCCTACGAGCAGTACTTC
CSATSYLGPYEQYF
>TRBJ2-7|TRBD1|few|TRBV7-6
TGTGCCAGCAGCCGGGACAGGGTAGATTTGAGTGAGCAGTACTTC
CASSRDRVDLSEQYF
>TRBJ2-3|TRBD2|NA|TRBV5-1
TGCGCCAGCAGCTTGGTGGGACTAGCGCCAGATACGCAGTATTTT
CASSLVGLAPDTQYF
>TRBJ2-7|TRBD2|NA|TRBV10-3
TGTGCCATCAAGAGGCGGGAGGCCTTACTTAACTACGAGCAGTACTTC
CAIKRREALLNYEQYF
>TRBJ2-3|TRBD2|many|TRBV7-2
TGTGCCAGCGGTTTTCCCCACAGCGGGAGGTCAGATACGCAGTATTTT
CASGFPHSGRSDTQYF
>TRBJ2-7|TRBD1|few|TRBV6-1
TGTGCCGGCAGCGCCACAGGGGATTCCTACGAGCAGTACTTC
CAGSATGDSYEQYF
>TRBJ2-2|TRBD2|NA|TRBV11-2
TGTGCCAGCAGCTTGGGGACTAGGAGCCGAAGTACCACCGGGGAGCTGTTTTTT
CASSLGTRSRSTTGELFF
>TRBJ2-3|TRBD2|few|TRBV2
TGTGCCAGCACCCCACTAGCGGGAGGGATCGATACGCAGTATTTT
CASTPLAGGIDTQYF
>TRBJ2-4|TRBD1|NA|TRBV12-3/TRBV12-4
TGTGCCAGCACCGAAGGGGGCCGACAGGGGCCCAAAAACATTCAGTACTTC
CASTEGGRQGPKNIQYF
>TRBJ1-5|NA|few|TRBV20-1
TGCAGTGCTAGTGTTAGCAATCAGCCCCAGCATTTT
CSASVSNQPQHF
>TRBJ1-5|NA|NA|TRBV20-1
TGCAGTGCAAATGACCTTTTTGACAATCAGCCCCAGCATTTT
CSANDLFDNQPQHF
>TRBJ2-2|TRBD1|NA|TRBV9
TGTGCCAGCAGCTTTAGGGGGCGCGAGGCCGGGGAGCTGTTTTTT
CASSFRGREAGELFF
>TRBJ2-7|TRBD1|many|TRBV12-3/TRBV12-4
TGTGCCAGCACCCTGACAGGGTACAACGAGCAGTACTTC
CASTLTGYNEQYF
>TRBJ2-6|NA|NA|TRBV15
TGTGCCACCAACAGAGGGGGGGGGCCAGGGGCCAACGTCCTGACTTTC
CATNRGGGPGANVLTF
>TRBJ2-5|TRBD2|NA|TRBV15
TGTGCCACCAGCAGAGATCGAGGTAGCGGGAGGTCTCTGTACCAAGAGACCCAGTACTTC
CATSRDRGSGRSLYQETQYF
>TRBJ2-1|NA|few|TRBV24-1
TGTGCCACCAGTGAGCCCGCGGACTTCTACAATGAGCAGTTCTTC
CATSEPADFYNEQFF
>TRBJ2-7|TRBD2|few|TRBV6-2/TRBV6-3
TGTGCCAGCAGGCGCATGACTAGCGGATACGAGCAGTACTTC
CASRRMTSGYEQYF
>TRBJ1-5|NA|NA|TRBV15
TGTGCCACCAGCAGAAGAAACAAAAGCCGGGACACGAATCAGCCCCAGCATTTT
CATSRRNKSRDTNQPQHF
>TRBJ2-3|TRBD2|many|TRBV10-3
TGTGCCATCAGCTCGATAGCGGGAGCAGATACGCAGTATTTT
CAISSIAGADTQYF
>TRBJ2-1|NA|few|TRBV20-1
TGCAGTGCTCTCGAGCCAAGCTCCTACAATGAGCAGTTCTTC
CSALEPSSYNEQFF
>TRBJ2-4|NA|many|TRBV28
TGTGCCAGCAGTTTGCCACAAGAATCCAAAAACATTCAGTACTTC
CASSLPQESKNIQYF
>TRBJ2-3|NA|many|TRBV24-1
TGTGCCACCAGTGACAGCTCTTTCGACTTAACCCGCACAGATACGCAGTATTTT
CATSDSSFDLTRTDTQYF
>TRBJ2-4|NA|few|TRBV19
TGTGCCAGTAGTATTGGTAGAAAAAACATTCAGTACTTC
CASSIGRKNIQYF